This T cell receptor beta chain was profiled in a study of CD8 T cells in ankylosing spondylitis (dated by TCRdb to the late 2010s). About the full investigation: The study profiled T cell receptor beta repertoires in healthy donors and ankylosing spondylitis patients to find disease-linked TCR variants. The full study cohort was made up of about 24 ankylosing spondylitis patients and around 100 healthy donors. Peripheral blood samples were taken, and synovial fluid was additionally collected from ankylosing spondylitis patients. Beyond this particular receptor, the publication reports: According to the report, matched synovial fluid samples from ankylosing spondylitis patients were significantly enriched for the disease-linked clones. Some motif variants had previously been reported in the synovial fluid and blood of reactive arthritis patients, which suggests shared mechanisms of disease initiation. The disease-linked clones showed a CD8+ phenotype and occurred at relatively low frequencies in peripheral blood. A TCR beta motif made up of fewer than 10 highly homologous amino acid variants appeared to be characteristic of blood from ankylosing spondylitis patients.

This clonotype was recorded many times. The target of this receptor is not known. Base qualities are missing; no much larger clone stands one base away. The CDR3 spans 15 residues, from the cysteine through the phenylalanine. The retained sequence is limited to the CDR3, 45 bases, with the frame set at the first base. Reading the germline V gene gives CDR1 MGHRA and CDR2 YSYEKL. V is clipped by 11 bases and J by 2 bases, and the sequence between their germline boundaries is 18 bases long. Instrument used: Illumina HiSeq 2500. TCR beta libraries were prepared by quantitative 5'-RACE with molecular barcodes. As for the authors' bioinformatics: To identify disease-linked TCR variants, a new computational method was used, one built on a probabilistic model of VDJ rearrangement. The public reads were run again by TCRdb, first through fastp at Q25 and then through MiXCR, and only productive beta chains were kept. CDR3 protein duplicates are merged, each entry listing the most common genes and DNA. The V and J calls were not made by the authors but by TCRdb's processing. The sample table contains around 490,000 distinct CDR3 sequences; only one count was recorded for about 5% of them. The top ten clones comprise under 4.5% of the sample.

This chain is built from TRBV4-1 and TRBJ2-2, with the D gene possibly TRBD1 or TRBD2, each one fitting 7 bases. Material: blood, either unsorted or a sorted T cell fraction (not recorded which). The receptor comes from a male donor with ankylosing spondylitis. This receptor carries the CDR3 CAGGRGDSNTGELFF. The DNA sequence follows: TGCGCCGGGGGGAGGGGGGACAGCAACACCGGGGAGCTGTTTTTT.